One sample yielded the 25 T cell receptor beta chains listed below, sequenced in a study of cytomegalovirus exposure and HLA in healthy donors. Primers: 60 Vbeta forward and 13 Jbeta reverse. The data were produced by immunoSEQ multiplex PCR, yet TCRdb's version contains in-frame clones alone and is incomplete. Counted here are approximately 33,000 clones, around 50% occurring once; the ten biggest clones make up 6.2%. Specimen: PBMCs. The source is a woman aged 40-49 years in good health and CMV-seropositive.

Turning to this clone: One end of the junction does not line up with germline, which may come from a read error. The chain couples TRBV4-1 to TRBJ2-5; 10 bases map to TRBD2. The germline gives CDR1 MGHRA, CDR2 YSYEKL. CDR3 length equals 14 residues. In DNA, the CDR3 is TGCGTCAGCAGCCTTAGCGGGGGGCAAGAGACCCAGTACTTC. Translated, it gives CVSSLSGGQETQYF.

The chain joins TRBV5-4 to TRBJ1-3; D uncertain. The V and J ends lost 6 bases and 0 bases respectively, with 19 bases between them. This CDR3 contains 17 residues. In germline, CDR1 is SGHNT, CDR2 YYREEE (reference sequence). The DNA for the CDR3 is TGTGCCAGCACCTGGGCGGGAGCCCCACTCTCTGGAAACACCATATATTTT. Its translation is CASTWAGAPLSGNTIYF.

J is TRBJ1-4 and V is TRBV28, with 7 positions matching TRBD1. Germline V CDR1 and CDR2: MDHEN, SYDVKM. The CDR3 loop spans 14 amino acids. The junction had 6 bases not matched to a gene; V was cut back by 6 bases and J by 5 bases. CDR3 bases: TGTGCCAGCAGGCAGACAGGGAGGAATGAAAAACTGTTTTTT. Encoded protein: CASRQTGRNEKLFF.

The CDR3 region is CASSSTVNTEAFF. DNA of the CDR3: TGTGCCAGCAGTTCGACAGTTAACACTGAAGCTTTCTTT. V and J are TRBV6-5 and TRBJ1-1; the D gene is possibly TRBD1 (5 bases). From germline, CDR1 is MNHEY and CDR2 SVGAGI. The CDR3 consists of 13 residues. V lost 4 bases and J lost 2, with 8 bases in between.

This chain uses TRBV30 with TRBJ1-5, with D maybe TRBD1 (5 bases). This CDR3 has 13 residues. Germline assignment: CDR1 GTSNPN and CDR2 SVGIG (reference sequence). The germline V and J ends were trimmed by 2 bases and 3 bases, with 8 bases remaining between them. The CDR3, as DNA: TGTGCCTGGAGTTACAGGCCCAATCAGCCCCAGCATTTT. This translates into CAWSYRPNQPQHF.

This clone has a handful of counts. The CDR3 region has the DNA TGTGCCAGCAGCCCAGGGCGTTCGGGGGTTACTAATGAAAAACTGTTTTTT. Translated: CASSPGRSGVTNEKLFF. The chain carries TRBV14 and TRBJ1-4; tentatively, D is TRBD1 (5 bases). The CDR3 has 17 residues. The germline CDR1 and CDR2 sequences are SGHDN and FVKESK. Trimming removed 4 bases at V and 2 bases at J, with 17 bases between.

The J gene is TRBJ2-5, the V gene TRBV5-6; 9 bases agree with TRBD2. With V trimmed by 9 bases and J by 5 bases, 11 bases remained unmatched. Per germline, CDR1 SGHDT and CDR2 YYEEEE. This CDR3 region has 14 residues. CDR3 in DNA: TGTGCCACTGGCAGCGGGGGGCCGGGGGAGACCCAGTACTTC. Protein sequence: CATGSGGPGETQYF.

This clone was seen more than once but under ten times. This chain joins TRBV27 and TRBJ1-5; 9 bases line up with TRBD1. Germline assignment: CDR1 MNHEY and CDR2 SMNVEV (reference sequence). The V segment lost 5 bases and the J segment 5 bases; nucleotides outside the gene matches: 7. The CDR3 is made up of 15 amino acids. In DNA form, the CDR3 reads TGTGCCAGCAGTCTAAGACAGGGGGGGTATCAGCCCCAGCATTTT. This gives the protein CASSLRQGGYQPQHF.

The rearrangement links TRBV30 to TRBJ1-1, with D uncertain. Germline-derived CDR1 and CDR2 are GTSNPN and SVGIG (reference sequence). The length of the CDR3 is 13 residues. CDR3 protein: CAISDSLSTEAFF. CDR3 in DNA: TGTGCGATCTCGGACTCCCTGAGCACTGAAGCTTTCTTT.

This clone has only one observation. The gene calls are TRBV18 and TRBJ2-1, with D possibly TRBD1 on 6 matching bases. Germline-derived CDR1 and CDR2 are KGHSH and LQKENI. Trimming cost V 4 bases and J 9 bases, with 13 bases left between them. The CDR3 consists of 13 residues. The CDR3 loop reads CASSLQGSGEQFF. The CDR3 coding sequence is TGTGCCAGCTCACTTCAGGGGAGTGGTGAGCAGTTCTTC.

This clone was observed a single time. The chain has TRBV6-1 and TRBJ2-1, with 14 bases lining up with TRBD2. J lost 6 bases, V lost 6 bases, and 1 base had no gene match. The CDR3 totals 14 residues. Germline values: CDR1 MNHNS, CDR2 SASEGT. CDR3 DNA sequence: TGTGCCAGCAGGGGACTAGCGGGGGTCAATGAGCAGTTCTTC. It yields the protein CASRGLAGVNEQFF.

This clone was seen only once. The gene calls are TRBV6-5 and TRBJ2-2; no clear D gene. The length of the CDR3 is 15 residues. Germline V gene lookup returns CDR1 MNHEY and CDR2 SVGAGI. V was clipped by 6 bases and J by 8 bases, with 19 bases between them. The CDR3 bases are TGTGCCAGCAGCCGAACCTGGGCCCTACTGGGGGAGCTGTTTTTT. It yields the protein CASSRTWALLGELFF.

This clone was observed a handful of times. The CDR3 reads CASTLDRNTEAFF. CDR3 nucleotides: TGTGCCAGCACCTTAGACAGAAACACTGAAGCTTTCTTT. This chain uses TRBV6-5 with TRBJ1-1; D is possibly TRBD1 (5 bases). Germline CDR1 MNHEY, CDR2 SVGAGI. CDR3 size: 13 residues. The germline V and J ends were trimmed by 7 bases and 2 bases, with 11 bases remaining between them.

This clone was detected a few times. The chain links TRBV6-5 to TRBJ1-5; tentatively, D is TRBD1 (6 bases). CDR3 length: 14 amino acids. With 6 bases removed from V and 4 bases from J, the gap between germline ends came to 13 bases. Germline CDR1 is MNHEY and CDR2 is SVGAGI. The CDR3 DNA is TGTGCCAGCAGATCCCGAACAGGGAATCAGCCCCAGCATTTT. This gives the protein CASRSRTGNQPQHF.

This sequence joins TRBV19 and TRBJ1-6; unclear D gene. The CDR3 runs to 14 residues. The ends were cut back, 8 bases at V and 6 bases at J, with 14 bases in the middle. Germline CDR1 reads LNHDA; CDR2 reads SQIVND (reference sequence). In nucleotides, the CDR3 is TGTGCCAGTCAAGTCGGTTCGGGTAATTCACCCCTCCACTTT. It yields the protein CASQVGSGNSPLHF.

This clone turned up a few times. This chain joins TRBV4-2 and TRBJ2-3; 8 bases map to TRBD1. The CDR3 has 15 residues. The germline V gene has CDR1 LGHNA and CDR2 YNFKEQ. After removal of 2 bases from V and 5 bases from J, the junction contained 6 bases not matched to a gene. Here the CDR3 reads CASSQSTGAGDTQYF. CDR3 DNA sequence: TGTGCCAGCAGCCAATCGACAGGGGCGGGAGATACGCAGTATTTT.

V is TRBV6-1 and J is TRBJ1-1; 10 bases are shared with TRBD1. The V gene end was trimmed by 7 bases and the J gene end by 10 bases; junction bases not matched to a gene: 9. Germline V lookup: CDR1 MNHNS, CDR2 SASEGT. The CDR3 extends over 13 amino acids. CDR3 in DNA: TGTGCCAGCACCGATGGACAGGGGGGACGAGCTTTCTTT. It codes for CASTDGQGGRAFF.

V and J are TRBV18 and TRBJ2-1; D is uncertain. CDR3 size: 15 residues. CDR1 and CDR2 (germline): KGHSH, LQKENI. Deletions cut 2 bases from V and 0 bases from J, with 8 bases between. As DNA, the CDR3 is TGTGCCAGCTCACCATTCCCCAGCTCCTACAATGAGCAGTTCTTC. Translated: CASSPFPSSYNEQFF.

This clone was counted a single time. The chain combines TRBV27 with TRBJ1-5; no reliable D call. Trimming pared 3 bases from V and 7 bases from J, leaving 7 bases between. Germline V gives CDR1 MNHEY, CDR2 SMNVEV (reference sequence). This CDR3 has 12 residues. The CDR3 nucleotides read TGTGCCAGCAGTTTCGCGGGGCAGCCCCAGCATTTT. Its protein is CASSFAGQPQHF.

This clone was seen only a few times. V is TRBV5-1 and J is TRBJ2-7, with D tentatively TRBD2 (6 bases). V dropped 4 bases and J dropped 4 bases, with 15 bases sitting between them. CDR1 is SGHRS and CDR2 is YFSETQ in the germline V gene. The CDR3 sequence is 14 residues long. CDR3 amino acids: CASSRDSGVYEQYF. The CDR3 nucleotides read TGCGCCAGCAGCCGGGATTCGGGGGTATACGAGCAGTACTTC.

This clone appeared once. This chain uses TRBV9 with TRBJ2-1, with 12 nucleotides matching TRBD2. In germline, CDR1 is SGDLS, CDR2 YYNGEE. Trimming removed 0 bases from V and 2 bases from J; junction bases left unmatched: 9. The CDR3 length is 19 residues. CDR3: CASSVEAPSGGATYNEQFF. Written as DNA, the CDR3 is TGTGCCAGCAGCGTAGAGGCTCCTAGCGGGGGGGCTACCTACAATGAGCAGTTCTTC. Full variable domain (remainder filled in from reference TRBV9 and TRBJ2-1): DSGVTQTPKHLITATGQRVTLRCSPRSGDLSVYWYQQSLDQGLQFLIQYYNGEERAKGNILERFSAQQFPDLHSELNLSSLELGDSALYFCASSVEAPSGGATYNEQFFGPGTRLTVL.

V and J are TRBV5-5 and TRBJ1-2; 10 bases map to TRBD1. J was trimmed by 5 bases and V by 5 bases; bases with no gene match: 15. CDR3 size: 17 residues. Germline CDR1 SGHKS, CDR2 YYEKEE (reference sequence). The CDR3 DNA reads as TGTGCCAGCAGGAGCCGGGACAGGGGTCCCATCGGGTATGGCTACACCTTC. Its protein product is CASRSRDRGPIGYGYTF.

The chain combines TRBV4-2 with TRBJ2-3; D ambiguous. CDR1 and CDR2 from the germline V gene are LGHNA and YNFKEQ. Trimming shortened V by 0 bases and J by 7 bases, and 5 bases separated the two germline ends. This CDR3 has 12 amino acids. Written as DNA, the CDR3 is TGTGCCAGCAGCCAAGAGCAGTATACGCAGTATTTT. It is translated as CASSQEQYTQYF.

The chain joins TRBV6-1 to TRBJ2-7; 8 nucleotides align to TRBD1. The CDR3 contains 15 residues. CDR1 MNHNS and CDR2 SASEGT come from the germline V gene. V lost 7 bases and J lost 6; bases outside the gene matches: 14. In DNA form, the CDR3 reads TGTGCCAGCATGGAGCAGGGGGCAGTCTACGGCGAGCAGTACTTC. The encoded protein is CASMEQGAVYGEQYF.

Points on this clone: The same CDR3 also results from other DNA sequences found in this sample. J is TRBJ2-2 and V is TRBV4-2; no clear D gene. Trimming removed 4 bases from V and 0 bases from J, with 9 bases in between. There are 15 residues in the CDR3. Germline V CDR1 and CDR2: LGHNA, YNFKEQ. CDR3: CASSPPVSNTGELFF. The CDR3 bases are TGTGCCAGCAGCCCCCCCGTGTCGAACACCGGGGAGCTGTTTTTT.